Only a few counts were recorded for the clone carrying this TCR beta chain. The target antigen is unknown. Germline CDR1 and CDR2: SNHLY and FYNNEI. V shed 3 bases, J shed 5 bases, and the junction held 7 bases outside the gene matches. The CDR3 runs 15 residues. The data derive from a study of memory CD4+ T cells and cytomegalovirus serostatus. The sort gate was single viable CD3+CD4+CD8-CD45RO+ cells for memory CD4+ T cells. The method was immunoSEQ multiplex PCR; TCRdb's version includes in-frame clones alone and lacks a portion of them. The repertoire consists of about 92,000 clones, with roughly 80% occurring once and the leading ten covering around 3.6%. General study points: The CMV-associated TCR signature appears largely within the CD4+ memory repertoire. CD4+ memory repertoires contained about 40% of the roughly 160 reported CMV TCRbeta sequences.

The V gene is TRBV2, the J gene TRBJ2-5; 9 nucleotides match TRBD1. The sequence came from an adult in good health and CMV-seropositive. What was sequenced was memory CD4+ T cells from blood. The CDR3 DNA is TGTGCCAGCAGTGACCTACAGGGGGCTCGGGAGACCCAGTACTTC. Amino acids: CASSDLQGARETQYF.